This T cell receptor (beta chain) was sequenced during a study of T cell repertoires in cytomegalovirus infection. Study-wide background: It can be stated that public TCR beta signatures indicated CMV infection as well as a matching HLA type. Findings and caveats of the study: Of the TCR beta families, the public ones yielded a cumulative frequency that identified carriers of CMV plus the relevant HLA. HLA-C-restricted CMV-specific TCR beta clonotypes prevailed in the ex vivo response.

TCRdb itself ran the reads through MiXCR, one entry per CDR3 protein. The sample has over 450,000 distinct CDR3 sequences; roughly 10% are singletons. V shed 5 bases and J 0 bases; nucleotides not matched to a gene: 3. Germline CDR1 and CDR2: SEHNR and FQNEAQ (reference sequence). The CDR3 runs 15 residues. This clonotype was counted at least ten times. Its matching antigen is unknown. The sequencing input was PBMCs. J is TRBJ2-2 and V is TRBV7-9; 7 nucleotides match TRBD2. The TCR originated in a human donor in good health (CMV status not recorded). Some clones in this sample may be carry-over from other donors' samples. CDR3 in DNA: TGTGCCAGCAGCGGGGGAGGGACGAACACCGGGGAGCTGTTTTTT. Protein sequence: CASSGGGTNTGELFF.